The clone carrying this TCR beta chain appeared many times. Its target is unknown. TCRdb reprocessed the 5' RACE reads via MiXCR and lists one record per CDR3 protein. The repertoire holds about 39,000 distinct CDR3 sequences, with 9% to 12% as singletons. The entry originates in a study of CD8 T cells in ankylosing spondylitis. The CDR3 length is 13 residues. Trimming left V 2 bases short and J 2 bases short, with 9 bases between. The germline V gene encodes CDR1 SQVTM and CDR2 ANQGSEA. Regarding the study as a whole: In ankylosing spondylitis blood, a motif of about 8 highly homologous TCR beta variants appeared characteristic.

The sequenced sample consisted of blood, either unsorted or a sorted T cell fraction (not recorded which). The receptor comes from a male donor with ankylosing spondylitis or in good health (not recorded which). The chain employs TRBV29-1 and TRBJ1-1, with unresolved D. The CDR3: CSVEITANTEAFF. In nucleotides, the CDR3 is TGCAGCGTTGAAATAACAGCCAACACTGAAGCTTTCTTT.